This T cell receptor beta chain was profiled in a study of T-cell memory formation after mild COVID-19. Study background: Most TCR clusters belonged to a single donor.

To note about this clonotype: Its antigen is still unknown.

From the 5' RACE reads, TCRdb called clonotypes with MiXCR, one entry per CDR3 protein. The repertoire holds 410,000 or so distinct CDR3 sequences, with under 25% as singletons. Findings of the study overall: Contracting clones localized mainly to CM and EM when CD4+ and mainly to EMRA when CD8+. Several responding clones turned up in pre-infection memory, indicating that cross-reactive memory may have taken part.

The CDR3 loop spans 14 amino acids. V lost 0 bases and J lost 5; bases outside the gene matches: 4. The germline CDR1 and CDR2 sequences are SGHRS and YFSETQ. Sequenced material: PBMCs or a T cell subset sorted from them (not recorded which). This sequence was found in an adult woman who had mild COVID-19 (a few samples of this study predate the infection). Cell type and time point are not known. The gene calls are TRBV5-1 and TRBJ2-5; 7 nucleotides match TRBD1. The DNA for the CDR3 is TGCGCCAGCAGCTTGGAGGGGGCCATGGAGACCCAGTACTTC. Its protein is CASSLEGAMETQYF.